This TCR beta chain is from a study of T-cell reconstitution after alpha-beta-depleted transplantation in children. The TCRbeta library incorporated unique molecular identifiers. TCRdb independently ran MiXCR on the PCR reads; one entry per CDR3 protein. The data hold approximately 120,000 distinct CDR3 sequences, with about 9.5% observed a single time. Germline assignment: CDR1 SGHTA and CDR2 FQGNSA. The V end lost 5 bases, the J end lost 5 bases, and 13 bases lay between the germline ends. The CDR3 is 14 residues long. The sequence was collected from a girl under three years old who had a stem cell transplant for combined immunodeficiency, so the T cells may come from the graft donor. This chain connects TRBV7-2 to TRBJ1-3; weak D call: TRBD1 (5 bases). This sample comprised PBMCs, mostly from graft donor cells, obtained 180 days after TCRalphabeta/CD19-depleted stem cell transplant. The CDR3 bases are TGTGCCAGCAGCCGTCCGGCAGGGAGAAACACCATATATTTT. It encodes CASSRPAGRNTIYF. Filled out from reference TRBV7-2 and TRBJ1-3, the complete variable domain reads GAGVSQSPSNKVTEKGKDVELRCDPISGHTALYWYRQSLGQGLEFLIYFQGNSAPDKSGLPSDRFSAERTGGSVSTLTIQRTQQEDSAVYLCASSRPAGRNTIYFGEGSWLTVV.